Below, 2 T cell receptor beta chains from the same sample are listed, as sequenced in a study of beta chain features in type 1 diabetes. Every isolated RNA sample was fully reverse transcribed, so sequencing captured expressed TCRB transcripts. Generated by immunoSEQ multiplex PCR, the TCRdb table keeps only in-frame clones and is missing some. The sample shows about 59,000 clones, roughly three fifths of them seen only once. Sequencing was carried out using Tregs from blood. These receptor sequences come from a woman under 30 in good health.

This clone has a single count. The chain uses TRBV29-1 and TRBJ2-5; 7 positions match TRBD1. Germline trimming cut 6 bases from V and 5 bases from J; bases unmatched to any gene: 3. The length of the CDR3 is 11 residues. Germline loops: CDR1 SQVTM, CDR2 ANQGSEA. The CDR3 spells CSVTGDETQYF. The CDR3 nucleotides read TGCAGCGTCACAGGGGACGAGACCCAGTACTTC.

This rearrangement joins TRBV11-3 to TRBJ1-1, with 8 bases aligning to TRBD1. Germline V CDR1 and CDR2: SGHNT, YENEEA. V shed 1 base, J shed 2 bases, and the junction held 6 bases outside the gene matches. The CDR3 has 16 residues. CDR3 protein: CASSLVPGQVNTEAFF. The CDR3 DNA sequence: TGTGCCAGCAGCTTAGTCCCGGGACAGGTAAACACTGAAGCTTTCTTT.